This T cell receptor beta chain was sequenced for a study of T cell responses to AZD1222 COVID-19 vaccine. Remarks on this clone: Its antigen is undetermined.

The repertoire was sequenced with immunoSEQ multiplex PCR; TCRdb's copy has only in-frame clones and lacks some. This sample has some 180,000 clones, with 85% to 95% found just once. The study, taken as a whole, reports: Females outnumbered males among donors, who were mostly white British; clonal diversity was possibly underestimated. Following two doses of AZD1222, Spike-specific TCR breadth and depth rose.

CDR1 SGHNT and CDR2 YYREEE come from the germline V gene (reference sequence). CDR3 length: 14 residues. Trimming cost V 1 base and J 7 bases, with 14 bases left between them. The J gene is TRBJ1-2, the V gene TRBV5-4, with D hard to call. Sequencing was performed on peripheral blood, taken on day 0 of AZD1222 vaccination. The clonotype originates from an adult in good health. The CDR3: CASSLPAGSIGYTF. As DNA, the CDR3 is TGTGCCAGCAGCTTGCCCGCGGGGTCTATTGGCTACACCTTC. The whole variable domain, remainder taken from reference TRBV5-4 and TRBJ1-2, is ETGVTQSPTHLIKTRGQQVTLRCSSQSGHNTVSWYQQALGQGPQFIFQYYREEENGRGNFPPRFSGLQFPNYSSELNVNALELDDSALYLCASSLPAGSIGYTFGSGTRLTVV.